This is a list of T cell receptor beta chains from one sample in a study of molecular identifiers for immune sequencing clone quantification. Using its own MiXCR run on the PCR reads, TCRdb lists one record per CDR3 protein. The table shows roughly 320,000 distinct CDR3 sequences, with 24% occurring only once. The sequenced sample consisted of naive CD8+ T cells from blood, with Jurkat cell RNA spiked in. These receptors were obtained from a human donor in good health. Some libraries in this study had Jurkat cell RNA spiked in. The CDR3 runs from the conserved cysteine through the conserved F or W. Each record gives: clone size, J gene, D gene, V gene, CDR3 protein, CDR3 DNA. A D gene is named only where the DNA matches it firmly. Not every row has a clone size; where given, it reads once, few, many or a size class.

many	TRBJ2-3	.	TRBV7-9	CASSLARDGIADTQYF	TGTGCCAGCAGCTTAGCCCGGGACGGTATCGCAGATACGCAGTATTTT
few	TRBJ1-5	TRBD1	TRBV28	CASSAGQGWTQPQHF	TGTGCCAGCAGTGCGGGACAGGGGTGGACTCAGCCCCAGCATTTT
.	TRBJ2-1	.	TRBV2	CASLDYSVNEQFF	TGTGCCAGCCTGGACTACAGCGTCAATGAGCAGTTCTTC
many	TRBJ2-3	TRBD1	TRBV7-9	CASSPTGVTDTQYF	TGTGCCAGCAGCCCCACAGGGGTAACAGATACGCAGTATTTT
few	TRBJ2-1	TRBD1	TRBV25-1	CASSAPGQGAYNEQFF	TGTGCCAGCAGTGCACCCGGACAGGGGGCCTACAATGAGCAGTTCTTC
few	TRBJ2-1	TRBD2	TRBV20-1	CSASSSGSYNEQFF	TGCAGTGCTAGTAGTAGCGGGAGCTACAATGAGCAGTTCTTC
many	TRBJ2-1	.	TRBV7-2	CASSLSTTPFHEQFF	TGTGCCAGCAGCTTAAGTACTACTCCTTTCCATGAGCAGTTCTTC
many	TRBJ2-3	.	TRBV13	CASSPRLGLDTQYF	TGTGCCAGCAGCCCTCGACTTGGGTTGGATACGCAGTATTTT
many	TRBJ1-1	.	TRBV28	CASTISPSAEAFF	TGTGCCAGCACCATCTCCCCTTCAGCTGAAGCTTTCTTT
.	TRBJ2-1	.	TRBV30	CAWSDNTYNEQFF	TGTGCCTGGAGTGACAACACTTACAATGAGCAGTTCTTC
many	TRBJ2-7	.	TRBV18	CASSPEAPGAYEQYF	TGTGCCAGCTCACCTGAAGCACCTGGGGCCTACGAGCAGTACTTC
.	TRBJ2-1	.	TRBV11-2	CASSVCGDFNNEQFF	TGTGCCAGCAGCGTATGCGGGGATTTTAACAATGAGCAGTTCTTC
.	TRBJ2-5	TRBD1	TRBV3-1	CASSPRTGVLETQYF	TGTGCCAGCAGCCCCCGGACAGGGGTATTAGAGACCCAGTACTTC
many	TRBJ2-2	TRBD2	TRBV5-4	CASSSKSSGNTGELFF	TGTGCCAGCAGCTCCAAATCTAGCGGGAACACCGGGGAGCTGTTTTTT
many	TRBJ2-2	.	TRBV7-9	CASSLTTNTGELFF	TGTGCCAGCAGCTTAACCACCAACACCGGGGAGCTGTTTTTT
.	TRBJ1-5	.	TRBV5-6	CASSLKGGRNNQPQHF	TGTGCCAGCAGCTTGAAGGGTGGCCGGAACAATCAGCCCCAGCATTTT
many	TRBJ2-5	TRBD1	TRBV14	CASSPYAGGGETQYF	TGTGCCAGCAGCCCCTATGCAGGGGGCGGCGAGACCCAGTACTTC
.	TRBJ2-7	.	TRBV7-6	CASSPMDSESYEQYF	TGTGCCAGCAGCCCGATGGACAGTGAGTCCTACGAGCAGTACTTC
.	TRBJ2-7	TRBD2	TRBV6-5	CASSVGGRASYEQYF	TGTGCCAGCAGTGTGGGGGGGAGGGCCTCTTACGAGCAGTACTTC
many	TRBJ1-3	.	TRBV7-9	CASSPQGSSGNTIYF	TGTGCCAGCAGCCCCCAGGGGAGCTCTGGAAACACCATATATTTT
many	TRBJ2-7	TRBD2	TRBV7-9	CASSKLAGEQYF	TGTGCCAGCAGCAAACTAGCGGGAGAGCAGTACTTC
many	TRBJ2-3	.	TRBV30	CAWSPDWGEGTQYF	TGTGCCTGGAGCCCTGACTGGGGGGAAGGTACGCAGTATTTT
.	TRBJ2-2	.	TRBV12-3/TRBV12-4	CASEWAGELFF	TGTGCCAGCGAATGGGCCGGGGAGCTGTTTTTT
many	TRBJ2-1	.	TRBV20-1	CSARKVNEQFF	TGCAGTGCTAGAAAAGTGAATGAGCAGTTCTTC
many	TRBJ2-5	.	TRBV4-3	CASSQGQQETQYF	TGCGCCAGCAGCCAAGGACAGCAAGAGACCCAGTACTTC
.	TRBJ2-7	.	TRBV5-4	CASSLGWGNEQYF	TGTGCCAGCAGCTTGGGTTGGGGGAACGAGCAGTACTTC
.	TRBJ2-7	.	TRBV27	CASRTLMGPDLHEQYF	TGTGCCAGCAGGACCCTGATGGGGCCAGACTTGCACGAGCAGTACTTC
few	TRBJ2-7	TRBD2	TRBV6-2/TRBV6-3	CASSYSGLAGEQYF	TGTGCCAGCAGTTACTCAGGACTAGCCGGCGAGCAGTACTTC
many	TRBJ2-7	TRBD2	TRBV19	CASSITSGSSYEQYF	TGTGCCAGTAGTATTACTAGCGGGAGCTCCTACGAGCAGTACTTC
many	TRBJ2-4	TRBD2	TRBV9	CASSVGGGLQYF	TGTGCCAGCAGCGTAGGGGGAGGGCTTCAGTACTTC
many	TRBJ1-1	.	TRBV14	CASRPLFPNTEAFF	TGTGCCAGCAGGCCCCTGTTTCCTAACACTGAAGCTTTCTTT
few	TRBJ2-3	TRBD1	TRBV4-3	CASSHTGVRTDTQYF	TGCGCCAGCAGCCATACAGGGGTTCGCACAGATACGCAGTATTTT
.	TRBJ2-3	TRBD2	TRBV6-6	CASSLPQGLAGDPTPFDTQYF	TGTGCCAGCAGCCTCCCCCAAGGACTAGCGGGAGACCCCACACCCTTCGATACGCAGTATTTT
few	TRBJ2-1	.	TRBV4-1	CASSQDGLGADEQFF	TGCGCCAGCAGCCAAGACGGACTGGGGGCTGATGAGCAGTTCTTC
.	TRBJ1-5	.	TRBV27	CASSFSTGQPQHF	TGTGCCAGCAGTTTTTCGACGGGCCAGCCCCAGCATTTT
.	TRBJ2-5	.	TRBV11-2	CASSSPTGIQETQYF	TGTGCCAGCAGCTCGCCTACAGGAATCCAAGAGACCCAGTACTTC
.	TRBJ2-5	.	TRBV5-3	CAGSSKGKTPTTPLETQYF	TGTGCCGGCAGCAGTAAGGGAAAGACTCCCACAACCCCTTTGGAGACCCAGTACTTC
few	TRBJ2-2	TRBD1	TRBV20-1	CSASRAGGFVTGELFF	TGCAGTGCTAGTAGGGCAGGGGGCTTCGTCACCGGGGAGCTGTTTTTT
few	TRBJ2-3	.	TRBV21-1	CASSKLRAAGTDTQYF	TGTGCCAGCAGCAAACTGAGGGCGGCAGGCACAGATACGCAGTATTTT
.	TRBJ1-1	.	TRBV7-9	CASSFDRSNTEAFF	TGTGCCAGCAGCTTTGATCGGTCGAACACTGAAGCTTTCTTT
few	TRBJ2-4	.	TRBV29-1	CSVEDRSFKLAKNIQYF	TGCAGCGTTGAAGATCGCAGCTTCAAACTAGCCAAAAACATTCAGTACTTC
many	TRBJ1-5	.	TRBV7-2	CASSLSGLFSNQPQHF	TGTGCCAGCAGCTTATCAGGGCTCTTTAGCAATCAGCCCCAGCATTTT
.	TRBJ2-1	.	TRBV29-1	CSVGNNEQFF	TGCAGCGTTGGGAACAATGAGCAGTTCTTC
many	TRBJ2-2	.	TRBV7-9	CASTTTELGSNTGELFF	TGTGCCAGCACCACGACAGAACTGGGATCTAACACCGGGGAGCTGTTTTTT
.	TRBJ2-1	TRBD1	TRBV3-1	CASSPGQGADDEQFF	TGTGCCAGCAGCCCGGGACAGGGGGCGGACGATGAGCAGTTCTTC
few	TRBJ2-3	.	TRBV28	CASNSVGGTSDTQYF	TGTGCCAGCAACTCAGTGGGCGGGACATCTGATACGCAGTATTTT
few	TRBJ2-3	.	TRBV30	CAWSSSGSTDTQYF	TGTGCCTGGAGCTCAAGCGGTAGCACAGATACGCAGTATTTT
many	TRBJ1-5	.	TRBV7-9	CASSLVTGLFNQPQHF	TGTGCCAGCAGCTTAGTGACAGGACTATTCAATCAGCCCCAGCATTTT
few	TRBJ2-6	TRBD2	TRBV9	CASSVNPGLAGPGANVLTF	TGTGCCAGCAGCGTAAACCCCGGGCTAGCGGGTCCCGGGGCCAACGTCCTGACTTTC
.	TRBJ2-2	.	TRBV6-5	CASRRQGGWDTGELFF	TGTGCCAGCCGCCGGCAAGGCGGTTGGGACACCGGGGAGCTGTTTTTT
many	TRBJ2-3	TRBD2	TRBV9	CASSLSSGGWTDTQYF	TGTGCCAGCAGCTTGTCTAGCGGGGGTTGGACAGATACGCAGTATTTT